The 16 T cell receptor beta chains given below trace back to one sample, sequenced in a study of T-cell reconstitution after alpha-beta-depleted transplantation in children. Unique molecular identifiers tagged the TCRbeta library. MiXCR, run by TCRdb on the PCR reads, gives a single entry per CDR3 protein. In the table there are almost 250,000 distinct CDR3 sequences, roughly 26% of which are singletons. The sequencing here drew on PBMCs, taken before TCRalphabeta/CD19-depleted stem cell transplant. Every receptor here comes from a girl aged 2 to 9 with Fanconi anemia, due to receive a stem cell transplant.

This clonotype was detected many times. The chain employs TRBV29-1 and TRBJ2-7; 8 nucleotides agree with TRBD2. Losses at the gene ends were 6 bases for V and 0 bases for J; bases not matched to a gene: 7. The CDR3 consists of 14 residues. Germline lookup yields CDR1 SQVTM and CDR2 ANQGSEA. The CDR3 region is CSVFSGMNSYEQYF. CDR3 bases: TGCAGCGTCTTTAGCGGGATGAACTCCTACGAGCAGTACTTC.

This chain's CDR3 is CSVVGGKRRGYTF. The CDR3 DNA reads TGCAGCGTTGTAGGGGGCAAAAGGAGAGGCTACACCTTC. The chain joins TRBV29-1 to TRBJ1-2; 7 nucleotides line up with TRBD1. This CDR3 spans 13 amino acids. V gave up 4 bases and J gave up 8 bases; unmatched junction bases: 10. The V gene's germline CDR1 is SQVTM and CDR2 ANQGSEA.

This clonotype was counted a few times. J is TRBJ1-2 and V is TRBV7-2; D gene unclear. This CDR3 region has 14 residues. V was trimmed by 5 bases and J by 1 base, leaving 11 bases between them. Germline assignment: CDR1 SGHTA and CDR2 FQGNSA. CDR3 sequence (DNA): TGTGCCAGCAGCCGCCTGGGGAATAACTATGGCTACACCTTC. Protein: CASSRLGNNYGYTF.

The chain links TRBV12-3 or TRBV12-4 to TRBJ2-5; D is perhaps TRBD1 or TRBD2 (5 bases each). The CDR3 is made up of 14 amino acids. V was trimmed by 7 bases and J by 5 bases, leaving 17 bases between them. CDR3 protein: CASTWDPKPETQYF. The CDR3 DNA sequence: TGTGCCAGCACTTGGGACCCCAAACCGGAGACCCAGTACTTC.

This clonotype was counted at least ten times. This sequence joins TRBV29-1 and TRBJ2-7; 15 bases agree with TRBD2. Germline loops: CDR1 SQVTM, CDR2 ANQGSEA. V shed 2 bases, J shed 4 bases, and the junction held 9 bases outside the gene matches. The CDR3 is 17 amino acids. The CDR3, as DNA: TGCAGCGTTGAAATGGGACTAGCGGGAGGTACAACGTACGAGCAGTACTTC. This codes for CSVEMGLAGGTTYEQYF.

CDR3 nucleotide sequence: TGCAGTGCGGAGACTGGAACCGTATACGAGCAGTACTTC. Translation: CSAETGTVYEQYF. The V gene is TRBV20-1, the J gene TRBJ2-7; D call uncertain. The germline gives CDR1 DFQATT, CDR2 SNEGSKA (reference sequence). The V end lost 6 bases, the J end lost 4 bases, and 16 bases lay between the germline ends. This CDR3 comprises 13 residues.

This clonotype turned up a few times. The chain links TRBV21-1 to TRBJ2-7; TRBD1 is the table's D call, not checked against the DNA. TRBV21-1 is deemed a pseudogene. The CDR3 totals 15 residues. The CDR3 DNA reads TGTGCCAGCAGCACGTTAGCGACCCCCTGGGACGAGCAGTACTTC. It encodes CASSTLATPWDEQYF.

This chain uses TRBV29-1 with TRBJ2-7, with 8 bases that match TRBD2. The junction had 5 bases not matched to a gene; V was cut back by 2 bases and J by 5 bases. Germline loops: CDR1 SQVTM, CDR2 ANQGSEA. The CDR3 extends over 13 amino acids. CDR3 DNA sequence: TGCAGCGTTGAAAGCGGGAGAATCGACGAGCAGTACTTC. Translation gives CSVESGRIDEQYF.

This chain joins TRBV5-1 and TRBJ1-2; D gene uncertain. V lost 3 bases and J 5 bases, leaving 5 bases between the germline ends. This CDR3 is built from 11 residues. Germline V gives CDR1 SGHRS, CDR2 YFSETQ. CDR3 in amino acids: CASSSTYGYTF. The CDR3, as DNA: TGCGCCAGCAGCTCGACGTATGGCTACACCTTC.

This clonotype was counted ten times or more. The CDR3 loop is CSAPLGSTDTQYF. As DNA, the CDR3 is TGCAGTGCTCCCCTTGGTAGCACAGATACGCAGTATTTT. The J gene is TRBJ2-3, the V gene TRBV20-1; D not resolved. V lost 5 bases, J lost 0 bases, and 9 bases lay in between. Germline V gene sequence: CDR1 DFQATT, CDR2 SNEGSKA (reference sequence). This CDR3 spans 13 amino acids.

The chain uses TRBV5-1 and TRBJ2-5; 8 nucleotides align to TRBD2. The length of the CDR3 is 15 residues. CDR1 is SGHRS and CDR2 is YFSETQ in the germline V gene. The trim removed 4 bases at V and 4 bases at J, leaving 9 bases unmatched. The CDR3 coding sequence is TGCGCCAGCAGCCCCGGACTAGCCGGACGAGAGACCCAGTACTTC. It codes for CASSPGLAGRETQYF.

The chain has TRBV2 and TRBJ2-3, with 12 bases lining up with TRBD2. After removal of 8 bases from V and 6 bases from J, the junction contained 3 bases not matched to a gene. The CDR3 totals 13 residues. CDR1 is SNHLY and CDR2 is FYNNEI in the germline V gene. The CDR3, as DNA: TGTGCCAGCGCCGGGACTAGCGGGGATACGCAGTATTTT. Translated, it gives CASAGTSGDTQYF.

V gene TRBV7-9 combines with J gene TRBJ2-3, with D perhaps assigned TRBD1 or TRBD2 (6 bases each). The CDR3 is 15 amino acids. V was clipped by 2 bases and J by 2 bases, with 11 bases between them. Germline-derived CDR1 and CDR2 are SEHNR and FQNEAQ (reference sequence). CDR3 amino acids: CASSLRRDTTDTQYF. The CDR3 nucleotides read TGTGCCAGCAGCTTAAGGCGGGACACCACAGATACGCAGTATTTT.

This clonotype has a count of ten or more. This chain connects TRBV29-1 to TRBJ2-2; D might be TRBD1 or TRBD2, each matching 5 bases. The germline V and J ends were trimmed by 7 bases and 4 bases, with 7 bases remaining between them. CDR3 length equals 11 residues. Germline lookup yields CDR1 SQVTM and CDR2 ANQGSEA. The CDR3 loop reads CSAGSTGELFF. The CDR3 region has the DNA TGCAGCGCAGGGAGCACCGGGGAGCTGTTTTTT.

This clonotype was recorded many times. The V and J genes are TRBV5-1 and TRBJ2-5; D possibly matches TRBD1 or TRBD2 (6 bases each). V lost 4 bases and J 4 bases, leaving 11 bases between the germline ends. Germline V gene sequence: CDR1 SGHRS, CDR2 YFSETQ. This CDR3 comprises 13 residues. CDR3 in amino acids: CASSGGPGETQYF. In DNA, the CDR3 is TGCGCCAGCAGCGGGGGGCCTGGAGAGACCCAGTACTTC.

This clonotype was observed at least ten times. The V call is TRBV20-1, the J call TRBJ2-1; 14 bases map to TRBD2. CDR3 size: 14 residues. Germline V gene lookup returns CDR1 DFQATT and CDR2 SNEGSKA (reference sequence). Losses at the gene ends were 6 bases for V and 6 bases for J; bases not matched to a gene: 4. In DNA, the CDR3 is TGCAGTGCCATTGGGACTAGCGGGAGCAATGAGCAGTTCTTC. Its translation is CSAIGTSGSNEQFF.